This record covers a single TCR beta chain. Its target is unknown. The content of samples before DNA extraction was about 0.85-11 million cryopreserved PBMC. These data originate in a study of long-term antiretroviral therapy in people with HIV. Study-level points and caveats: Clones expanded before ART dominated the repertoire at all time points. Information pertaining to ART adherence, viral resistance or therapeutic modifications was not obtained. Diversity remained lower than transplant donor controls, even though it increased after ART.

With survey level as its setting, the immunoSEQ assay was v3.0. Data came from immunoSEQ multiplex PCR; TCRdb stores just in-frame clones and leaves some out. Of tens of thousands of clones in the sample, 70% to 90% are singletons; the top ten hold under 5.5%. Here the sequenced sample was unsorted PBMCs, taken about 4.3 years after starting antiretroviral therapy. This clonotype originated in a man aged 25 to 40 with HIV.

The CDR3 DNA reads TGTGCCAGCAACTCCCAAAGTGGGGCTGGCTACACCTTC. Translation gives CASNSQSGAGYTF. The chain combines TRBV18 with TRBJ1-2; TRBD1 is a possible D gene (5 bases). CDR1 and CDR2 from the germline V gene are KGHSH and LQKENI. V dropped 8 bases and J dropped 7 bases, with 17 bases sitting between them. The CDR3 spans 13 residues.